This entry lists 24 T cell receptor beta chains sequenced from one sample in a study of cytomegalovirus exposure and HLA in healthy donors. Sequenced by immunoSEQ multiplex PCR; TCRdb stores in-frame clones only, minus some. The data show 300,000 to 400,000 clones, 86% seen once. Sequences were obtained from PBMCs. These receptors were collected from a woman under 30 in good health and CMV-seronegative.

V usage is TRBV11-2 and J usage is TRBJ1-1; D may be TRBD1 (6 bases). The CDR3 runs 15 residues. CDR1 is SGHAT and CDR2 is FQNNGV in the germline V gene. V lost 5 bases, J lost 0 bases, and 13 bases lay in between. This CDR3 reads CASSLRQELNTEAFF. In nucleotides, the CDR3 is TGTGCCAGCAGCCTCCGACAGGAATTGAACACTGAAGCTTTCTTT.

The rearrangement uses TRBV27 and TRBJ2-3, with D perhaps TRBD2 (6 bases). The CDR3 spans 18 residues. The germline CDR1 and CDR2 sequences are MNHEY and SMNVEV (reference sequence). V lost 5 bases to trimming and J lost 2 bases, with 23 bases between them. CDR3 sequence: CASSPHGGGRGVTDTQYF. Here the CDR3 DNA reads TGTGCCAGCAGTCCCCACGGGGGTGGGAGAGGGGTCACAGATACGCAGTATTTT.

The genes are TRBV30 and TRBJ1-1; D possibly corresponds to TRBD1 (6 bases). CDR1 GTSNPN and CDR2 SVGIG come from the germline V gene (reference sequence). There are 13 residues in the CDR3. V gave up 8 bases and J gave up 1 base, with 14 bases separating them. Written as DNA, the CDR3 is TGTGCCGGCGAAGGGACATCGAACACTGAAGCTTTCTTT. Translated, it gives CAGEGTSNTEAFF.

The chain recombines TRBV25-1 with TRBJ2-1; 13 bases map to TRBD2. Losses at the gene ends were 2 bases for V and 7 bases for J; bases not matched to a gene: 2. Germline assignment: CDR1 MGHDK and CDR2 SYGVNS. This CDR3 is built from 15 residues. CDR3 amino acids: CASSETSGGGNEQFF. As DNA, the CDR3 is TGTGCCAGCAGTGAAACTAGCGGGGGGGGGAATGAGCAGTTCTTC.

The chain has TRBV11-2 and TRBJ1-1, with 7 positions matching TRBD1. The junction had 14 bases not matched to a gene; V was cut back by 6 bases and J by 4 bases. This CDR3 comprises 16 residues. Per the germline V gene, CDR1 is SGHAT and CDR2 is FQNNGV. The CDR3 loop is CASSYNAGGTGTEAFF. In DNA, the CDR3 is TGTGCCAGCAGTTACAATGCAGGGGGGACGGGCACTGAAGCTTTCTTT. Together with reference TRBV11-2 and TRBJ1-1, the CDR3 gives the full variable domain: EAGVAQSPRYKIIEKRQSVAFWCNPISGHATLYWYQQILGQGPKLLIQFQNNGVVDDSQLPKDRFSAERLKGVDSTLKIQPAKLEDSAVYLCASSYNAGGTGTEAFFGQGTRLTVV.

The CDR3 bases are TGTGCCAGCTCACCGATCGGGATCTTCTCCTACGAGCAGTACTTC. It yields the protein CASSPIGIFSYEQYF. This rearrangement joins TRBV18 to TRBJ2-7; tentatively, D is TRBD2 (5 bases). V was clipped by 3 bases and J by 0 bases, with 12 bases between them. This CDR3 has 15 residues. Germline assignment: CDR1 KGHSH and CDR2 LQKENI.

The CDR3 nucleotides read TGTGCCAGCTCACCACCGCCGGCAGGCACTCAGCCCCAGCATTTT. Translation: CASSPPPAGTQPQHF. The J gene is TRBJ1-5, the V gene TRBV18; unclear D gene. V shed 0 bases and J shed 6 bases, with 12 bases lying between them. CDR1 is KGHSH and CDR2 is LQKENI in the germline V gene. The CDR3 runs to 15 residues.

The rearrangement links TRBV11-2 to TRBJ2-7; 7 bases agree with TRBD2. With V trimmed by 5 bases and J by 2 bases, 6 bases remained unmatched. The CDR3 contains 14 residues. Germline assignment: CDR1 SGHAT and CDR2 FQNNGV. The CDR3 coding sequence is TGTGCCAGCAGCGACGGACTAGGGCCCTACGAGCAGTACTTC. This codes for CASSDGLGPYEQYF.

The chain combines TRBV7-9 with TRBJ2-3, with 7 nucleotides matching TRBD2. Germline loops: CDR1 SEHNR, CDR2 FQNEAQ (reference sequence). V was pared by 3 bases and J by 0 bases, with 3 bases of the junction left unmatched. This CDR3 is 15 amino acids long. The CDR3 DNA reads TGTGCCAGCAGCTTTCTAGCGGCAAGCACAGATACGCAGTATTTT. Its protein is CASSFLAASTDTQYF. Looking up the rest from reference TRBV7-9 and TRBJ2-3 gives the full variable domain: DTGVSQNPRHKITKRGQNVTFRCDPISEHNRLYWYRQTLGQGPEFLTYFQNEAQLEKSRLLSDRFSAERPKGSFSTLEIQRTEQGDSAMYLCASSFLAASTDTQYFGPGTRLTVL.

This chain joins TRBV4-2 and TRBJ2-7; 8 bases are shared with TRBD2. The CDR3 is 17 amino acids. The germline gives CDR1 LGHNA, CDR2 YNFKEQ. J lost 1 base, V lost 0 bases, and 8 bases had no gene match. CDR3 region: CASSQEELGLVSYEQYF. In nucleotides, the CDR3 is TGTGCCAGCAGCCAAGAGGAATTGGGACTAGTATCCTACGAGCAGTACTTC.

The rearrangement uses TRBV28 and TRBJ2-2; D call uncertain. This CDR3 contains 12 residues. Trimming shortened V by 5 bases and J by 3 bases, and 4 bases separated the two germline ends. Germline V gene data show CDR1 as MDHEN and CDR2 as SYDVKM. The CDR3 region is CASSPYTGELFF. The CDR3 DNA is TGTGCCAGCAGTCCCTACACCGGGGAGCTGTTTTTT.

V is TRBV4-2 and J is TRBJ2-3; the match to TRBD2 covers 8 bases. The junction had 8 bases not matched to a gene; V was cut back by 0 bases and J by 3 bases. The CDR3 runs to 17 residues. Germline V gives CDR1 LGHNA, CDR2 YNFKEQ. The chain's CDR3 is CASSQDTAGGWTDTQYF. The CDR3 DNA reads TGTGCCAGCAGCCAAGATACGGCGGGGGGCTGGACAGATACGCAGTATTTT.

The genes are TRBV2 and TRBJ2-4; no firm D call. Trimming left V 3 bases short and J 5 bases short, with 8 bases between. This CDR3 region has 13 residues. CDR1 is SNHLY and CDR2 is FYNNEI in the germline V gene. The CDR3 reads CASSDPRENIQYF. CDR3 DNA: TGTGCCAGCAGTGACCCCCGGGAAAACATTCAGTACTTC.

The table lists this clone with a count of one. V gene TRBV29-1 combines with J gene TRBJ2-1; D remains unclear. The CDR3 has 15 amino acids. The V and J ends lost 3 bases and 3 bases respectively, with 15 bases between them. From germline, CDR1 is SQVTM and CDR2 ANQGSEA. The CDR3 here is CSVESPRGLYNEQFF. Written as DNA, the CDR3 is TGCAGCGTTGAGTCTCCTAGAGGCCTCTACAATGAGCAGTTCTTC.

The table lists this clone with a count of one. The rearrangement uses TRBV5-5 and TRBJ2-7, with 7 nucleotides matching TRBD2. Germline lookup yields CDR1 SGHKS and CDR2 YYEKEE (reference sequence). The CDR3 has 15 amino acids. The V segment lost 3 bases and the J segment 4 bases; nucleotides outside the gene matches: 10. For the CDR3, the DNA is TGTGCCAGCAGCTCCGGGGGGAGGCGGAGTTACGAGCAGTACTTC. Protein product: CASSSGGRRSYEQYF.

V gene TRBV27 combines with J gene TRBJ2-1; possibly TRBD1 for D (8 bases). The germline CDR1 and CDR2 sequences are MNHEY and SMNVEV (reference sequence). The CDR3 extends over 15 amino acids. Trimming left V 5 bases short and J 1 base short, with 12 bases between. In DNA form, the CDR3 reads TGTGCCAGCAGTGTACAGGGGGGGTCCTACAATGAGCAGTTCTTC. Its translation is CASSVQGGSYNEQFF.

This clone was counted ten times or more. This chain uses TRBV18 with TRBJ1-6; the D gene is possibly TRBD1 (5 bases). There are 14 residues in the CDR3. The germline V gene encodes CDR1 KGHSH and CDR2 LQKENI. V dropped 4 bases and J dropped 10 bases, with 14 bases sitting between them. The CDR3 protein is CASSRAGERSPLHF. The DNA of the CDR3 is TGTGCCAGCTCACGGGCGGGGGAACGATCACCCCTCCACTTT. The whole variable domain, remainder taken from reference TRBV18 and TRBJ1-6, is NAGVMQNPRHLVRRRGQEARLRCSPMKGHSHVYWYRQLPEEGLKFMVYLQKENIIDESGMPKERFSAEFPKEGPSILRIQQVVRGDSAAYFCASSRAGERSPLHFGNGTRLTVT.

This rearrangement joins TRBV4-1 to TRBJ2-7, with 9 bases matching TRBD1. The germline CDR1 and CDR2 sequences are MGHRA and YSYEKL. With 2 bases clipped from V and 3 bases from J, the junction kept 5 bases outside the gene matches. The CDR3 loop spans 15 amino acids. The CDR3 spells CASSQQGQGGYEQYF. The CDR3 region has the DNA TGCGCCAGCAGCCAACAGGGACAGGGAGGCTACGAGCAGTACTTC.

The chain couples TRBV2 to TRBJ2-1; D not certain. The germline V and J ends were trimmed by 0 bases and 9 bases, with 12 bases remaining between them. This CDR3 comprises 14 residues. The germline gives CDR1 SNHLY, CDR2 FYNNEI. This CDR3 reads CASSEAERWSEQFF. The CDR3 nucleotides read TGTGCCAGCAGTGAAGCCGAACGGTGGAGTGAGCAGTTCTTC.

J is TRBJ2-7 and V is TRBV5-1; 10 positions agree with TRBD2. The CDR3 covers 14 residues. Per germline, CDR1 SGHRS and CDR2 YFSETQ. V lost 5 bases and J lost 4; bases outside the gene matches: 6. The CDR3 region has the DNA TGCGCCAGCAGTAGGTCTAGCGGGGGATACGAGCAGTACTTC. Translated, it gives CASSRSSGGYEQYF. Combining the CDR3 with reference TRBV5-1 and TRBJ2-7 gives the whole variable domain KAGVTQTPRYLIKTRGQQVTLSCSPISGHRSVSWYQQTPGQGLQFLFEYFSETQRNKGNFPGRFSGRQFSNSRSEMNVSTLELGDSALYLCASSRSSGGYEQYFGPGTRLTVT.

The chain couples TRBV5-5 to TRBJ2-7, with 8 bases that match TRBD1. Germline V gene data show CDR1 as SGHKS and CDR2 as YYEKEE (reference sequence). V was pared by 1 base and J by 3 bases, with 6 bases of the junction left unmatched. The CDR3 has 15 amino acids. This chain's CDR3 is CASSLPGGRFYEQYF. The DNA of the CDR3 is TGTGCCAGCAGCTTGCCAGGGGGCCGTTTCTACGAGCAGTACTTC.

This rearrangement joins TRBV7-9 to TRBJ1-2; the match to TRBD1 covers 7 bases. The length of the CDR3 is 13 residues. Germline V lookup: CDR1 SEHNR, CDR2 FQNEAQ (reference sequence). After removal of 4 bases from V and 4 bases from J, the junction contained 3 bases not matched to a gene. The CDR3 DNA sequence: TGTGCCAGCAGCTCTACAGGGGTCTATGGCTACACCTTC. It encodes CASSSTGVYGYTF.

The rearrangement links TRBV2 to TRBJ2-7; 10 nucleotides match TRBD2. The junction had 5 bases not matched to a gene; V was cut back by 4 bases and J by 2 bases. Germline CDR1 is SNHLY and CDR2 is FYNNEI. CDR3 size: 15 residues. Here the CDR3 DNA reads TGTGCCAGCAGTGGCCTAGCGGGGGCCACCTACGAGCAGTACTTC. As protein: CASSGLAGATYEQYF.

For this clone: Because the CDR3's place on the DNA is in doubt, the DNA is left out and the CDR3 is given as listed by TCRdb. J is TRBJ2-1 and V is TRBV25-1; TRBD2, the table's D call, lacks a check against the DNA. The CDR3 comprises 17 residues, both ends counted. CDR1 MGHDK and CDR2 SYGVNS come from the germline V gene. The CDR3 is CASSEVIWASGTSQVFF.